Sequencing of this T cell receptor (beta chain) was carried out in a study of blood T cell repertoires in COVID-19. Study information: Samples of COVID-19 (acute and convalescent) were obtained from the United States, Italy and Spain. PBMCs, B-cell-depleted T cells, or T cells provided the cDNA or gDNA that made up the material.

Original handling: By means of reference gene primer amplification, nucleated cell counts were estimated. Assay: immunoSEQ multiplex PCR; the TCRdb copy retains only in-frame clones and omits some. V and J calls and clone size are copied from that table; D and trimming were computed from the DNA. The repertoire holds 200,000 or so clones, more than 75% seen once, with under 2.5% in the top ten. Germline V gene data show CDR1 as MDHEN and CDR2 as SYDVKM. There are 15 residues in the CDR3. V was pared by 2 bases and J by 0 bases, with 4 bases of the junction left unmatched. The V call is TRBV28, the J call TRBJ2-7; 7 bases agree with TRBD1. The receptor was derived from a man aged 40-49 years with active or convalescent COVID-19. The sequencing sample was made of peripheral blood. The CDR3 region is CASSLPGQSSYEQYF. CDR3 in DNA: TGTGCCAGCAGTTTACCGGGACAGAGCTCCTACGAGCAGTACTTC.